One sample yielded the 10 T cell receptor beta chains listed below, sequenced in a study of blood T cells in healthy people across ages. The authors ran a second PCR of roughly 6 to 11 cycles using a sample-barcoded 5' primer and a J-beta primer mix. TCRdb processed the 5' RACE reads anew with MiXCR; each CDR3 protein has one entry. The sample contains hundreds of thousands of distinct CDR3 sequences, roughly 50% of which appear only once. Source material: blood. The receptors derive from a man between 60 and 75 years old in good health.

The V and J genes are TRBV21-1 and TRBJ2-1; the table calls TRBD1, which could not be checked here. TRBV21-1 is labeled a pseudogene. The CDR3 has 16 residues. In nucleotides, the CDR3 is TGTGCCAGCAGCAAAGTCGCAAATACAGGGAACAATGAGCAGTTCTTC. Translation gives CASSKVANTGNNEQFF.

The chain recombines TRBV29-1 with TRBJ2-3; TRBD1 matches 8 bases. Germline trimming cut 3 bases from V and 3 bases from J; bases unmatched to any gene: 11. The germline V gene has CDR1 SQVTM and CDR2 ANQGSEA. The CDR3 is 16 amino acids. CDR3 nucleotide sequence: TGCAGCGTTGAGGCTGGGGCAGGGGGCAGGACAGATACGCAGTATTTT. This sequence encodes CSVEAGAGGRTDTQYF.

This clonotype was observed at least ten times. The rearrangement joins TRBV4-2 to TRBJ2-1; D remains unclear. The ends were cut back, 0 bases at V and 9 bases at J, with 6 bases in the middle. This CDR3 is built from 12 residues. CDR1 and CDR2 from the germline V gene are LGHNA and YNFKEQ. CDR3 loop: CASSQDRPEQFF. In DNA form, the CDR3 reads TGTGCCAGCAGCCAAGATAGGCCTGAGCAGTTCTTC.

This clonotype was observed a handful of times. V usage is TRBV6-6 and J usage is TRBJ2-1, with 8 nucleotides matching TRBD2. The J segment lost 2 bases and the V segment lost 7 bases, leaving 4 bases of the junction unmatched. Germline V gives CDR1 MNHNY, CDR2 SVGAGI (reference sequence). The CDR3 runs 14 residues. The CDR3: CASTLAGTYNEQFF. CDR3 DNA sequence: TGTGCCAGCACCCTAGCGGGTACCTACAATGAGCAGTTCTTC.

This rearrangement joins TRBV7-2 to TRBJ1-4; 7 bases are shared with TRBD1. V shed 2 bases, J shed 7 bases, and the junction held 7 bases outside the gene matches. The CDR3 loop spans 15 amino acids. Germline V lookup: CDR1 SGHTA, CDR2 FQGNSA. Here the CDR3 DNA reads TGTGCCAGCAGCTTAACACCGGGACAGATTGAAAAACTGTTTTTT. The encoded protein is CASSLTPGQIEKLFF.

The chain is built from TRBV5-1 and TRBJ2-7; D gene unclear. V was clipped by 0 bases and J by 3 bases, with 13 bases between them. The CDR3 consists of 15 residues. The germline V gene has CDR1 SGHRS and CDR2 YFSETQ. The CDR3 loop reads CASSLARQEYYEQYF. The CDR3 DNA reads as TGCGCCAGCAGCTTGGCCCGGCAGGAATACTACGAGCAGTACTTC.

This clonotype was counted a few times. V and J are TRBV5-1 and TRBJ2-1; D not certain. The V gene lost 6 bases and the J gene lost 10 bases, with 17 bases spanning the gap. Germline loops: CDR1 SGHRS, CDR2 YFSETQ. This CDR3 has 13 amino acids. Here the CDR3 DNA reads TGCGCCAGCACTACGCTAGAGGATGGGGAGCAGTTCTTC. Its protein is CASTTLEDGEQFF.

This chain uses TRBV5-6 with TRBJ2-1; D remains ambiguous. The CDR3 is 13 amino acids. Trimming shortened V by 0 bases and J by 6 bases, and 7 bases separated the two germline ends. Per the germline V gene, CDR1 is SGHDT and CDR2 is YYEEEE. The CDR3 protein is CASSLAHSNEQFF. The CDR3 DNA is TGTGCCAGCAGCTTGGCCCACAGCAATGAGCAGTTCTTC.

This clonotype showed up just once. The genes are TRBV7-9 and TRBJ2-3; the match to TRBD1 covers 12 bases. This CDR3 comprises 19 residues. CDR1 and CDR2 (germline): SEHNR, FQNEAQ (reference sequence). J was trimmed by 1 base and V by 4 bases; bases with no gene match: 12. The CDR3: CASSSGQGASSGGTDTQYF. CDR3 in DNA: TGTGCCAGCAGCTCGGGACAGGGGGCGTCTAGCGGGGGCACAGATACGCAGTATTTT.

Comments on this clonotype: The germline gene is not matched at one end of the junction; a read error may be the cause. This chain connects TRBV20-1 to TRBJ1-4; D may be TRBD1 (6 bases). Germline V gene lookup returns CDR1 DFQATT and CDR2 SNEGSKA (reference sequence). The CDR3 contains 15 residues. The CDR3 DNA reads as TGCAGTGCTACCTGGGGGCAGGGCCTTAATGAAGAACTGTTTTTT. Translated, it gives CSATWGQGLNEELFF.